The clone carrying this T cell receptor beta chain was seen repeatedly, ten times or more. Its antigen is unidentified. The sample comes from a study of T cell repertoires in cytomegalovirus infection. About the study: Recently identified HLA-C-restricted and well-studied HLA-B-restricted CMV epitopes were used. Based on public TCR beta signatures, there were indications of CMV infection and of a matching HLA type. Whole-study results and caveats: Cumulated frequencies of public TCR beta families served to identify carriers of CMV plus the relevant HLA. The ex vivo response was dominated by HLA-C-restricted CMV-specific TCR beta clonotypes.

V was trimmed by 3 bases and J by 4 bases, leaving 12 bases between them. Germline V lookup: CDR1 MNHEY, CDR2 SMNVEV (reference sequence). The CDR3 has 15 amino acids. TCRdb used MiXCR to reprocess the reads, holding one entry per CDR3 protein. The sample lists roughly 860,000 distinct CDR3 sequences; around a third were seen once. The origin of this receptor is a human donor in good health (CMV status not recorded). Some clones in this sample may be carry-over from other donors' samples. This specimen was cultured CD8+ T cells from PBMCs, taken from culture after CMV antigen stimulation. The chain carries TRBV27 and TRBJ2-2; no firm D call. The CDR3 DNA reads TGTGCCAGCAGTTTTTTACATTTGGGCACCGGGGAGCTGTTTTTT. Residues: CASSFLHLGTGELFF.